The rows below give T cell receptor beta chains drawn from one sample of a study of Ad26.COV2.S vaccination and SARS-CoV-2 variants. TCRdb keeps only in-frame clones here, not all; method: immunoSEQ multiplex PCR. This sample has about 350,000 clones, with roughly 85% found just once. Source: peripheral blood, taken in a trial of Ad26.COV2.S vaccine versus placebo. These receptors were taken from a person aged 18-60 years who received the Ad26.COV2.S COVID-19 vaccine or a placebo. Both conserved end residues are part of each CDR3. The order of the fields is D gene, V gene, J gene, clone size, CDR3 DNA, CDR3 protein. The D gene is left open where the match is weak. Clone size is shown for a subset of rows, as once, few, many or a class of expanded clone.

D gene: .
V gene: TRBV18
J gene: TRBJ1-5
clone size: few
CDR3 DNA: TGTGCCAGCTCACCGGACGGGGATCAGCCCCAGCATTTT
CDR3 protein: CASSPDGDQPQHF

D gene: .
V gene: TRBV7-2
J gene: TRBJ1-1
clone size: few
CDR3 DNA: TGTGCCAGCAGCTTTCACGCCGAGAACACTGAAGCTTTCTTT
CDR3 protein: CASSFHAENTEAFF

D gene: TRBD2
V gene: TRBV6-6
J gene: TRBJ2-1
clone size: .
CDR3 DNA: TGTGCCAGCACCGAGCGGGATCCCAAGCAGTTCTTC
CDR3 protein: CASTERDPKQFF

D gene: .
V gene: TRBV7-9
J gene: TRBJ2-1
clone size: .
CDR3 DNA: TGTGCCAGCAGCTTAGCGGGGGGCCCCCACAATGAGCAGTTCTTC
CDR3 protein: CASSLAGGPHNEQFF

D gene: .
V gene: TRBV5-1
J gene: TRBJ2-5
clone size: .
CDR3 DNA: TGCGCCAGCAGCTTGCTAACGGGGGAGAGGGAGACCCAGTACTTC
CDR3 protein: CASSLLTGERETQYF

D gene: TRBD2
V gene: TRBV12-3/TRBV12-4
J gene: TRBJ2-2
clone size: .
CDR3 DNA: TGTGCCAGCCGGGGGGTAAACACCGGGGAGCTGTTTTTT
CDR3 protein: CASRGVNTGELFF

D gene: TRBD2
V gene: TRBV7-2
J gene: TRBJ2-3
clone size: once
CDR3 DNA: TGTGCCAGCAACCCGACTAGCGGGAGGGCCGGAGATACGCAGTATTTT
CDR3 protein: CASNPTSGRAGDTQYF

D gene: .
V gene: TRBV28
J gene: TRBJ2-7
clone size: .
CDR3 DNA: TGTGCCAGCAGGGAATTGAGCTCCTACGAGCAGTACTTC
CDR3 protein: CASRELSSYEQYF

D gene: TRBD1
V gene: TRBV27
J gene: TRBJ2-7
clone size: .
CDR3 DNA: TGTGCCAGCACTCTAAAGACTCCGGGACAGGGGGGGTACGAGCAGTACTTC
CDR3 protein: CASTLKTPGQGGYEQYF

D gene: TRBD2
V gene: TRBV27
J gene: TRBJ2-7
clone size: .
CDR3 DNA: TGTGCCAGCAGTTTATCTAAGCGGGGCGAGCAGTACTTC
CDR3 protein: CASSLSKRGEQYF

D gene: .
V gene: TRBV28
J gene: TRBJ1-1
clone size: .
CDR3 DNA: TGTGCCAGCAGTTTATCTCTGTGGCAAACAGGCCCGGATACTGAAGCTTTCTTT
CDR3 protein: CASSLSLWQTGPDTEAFF